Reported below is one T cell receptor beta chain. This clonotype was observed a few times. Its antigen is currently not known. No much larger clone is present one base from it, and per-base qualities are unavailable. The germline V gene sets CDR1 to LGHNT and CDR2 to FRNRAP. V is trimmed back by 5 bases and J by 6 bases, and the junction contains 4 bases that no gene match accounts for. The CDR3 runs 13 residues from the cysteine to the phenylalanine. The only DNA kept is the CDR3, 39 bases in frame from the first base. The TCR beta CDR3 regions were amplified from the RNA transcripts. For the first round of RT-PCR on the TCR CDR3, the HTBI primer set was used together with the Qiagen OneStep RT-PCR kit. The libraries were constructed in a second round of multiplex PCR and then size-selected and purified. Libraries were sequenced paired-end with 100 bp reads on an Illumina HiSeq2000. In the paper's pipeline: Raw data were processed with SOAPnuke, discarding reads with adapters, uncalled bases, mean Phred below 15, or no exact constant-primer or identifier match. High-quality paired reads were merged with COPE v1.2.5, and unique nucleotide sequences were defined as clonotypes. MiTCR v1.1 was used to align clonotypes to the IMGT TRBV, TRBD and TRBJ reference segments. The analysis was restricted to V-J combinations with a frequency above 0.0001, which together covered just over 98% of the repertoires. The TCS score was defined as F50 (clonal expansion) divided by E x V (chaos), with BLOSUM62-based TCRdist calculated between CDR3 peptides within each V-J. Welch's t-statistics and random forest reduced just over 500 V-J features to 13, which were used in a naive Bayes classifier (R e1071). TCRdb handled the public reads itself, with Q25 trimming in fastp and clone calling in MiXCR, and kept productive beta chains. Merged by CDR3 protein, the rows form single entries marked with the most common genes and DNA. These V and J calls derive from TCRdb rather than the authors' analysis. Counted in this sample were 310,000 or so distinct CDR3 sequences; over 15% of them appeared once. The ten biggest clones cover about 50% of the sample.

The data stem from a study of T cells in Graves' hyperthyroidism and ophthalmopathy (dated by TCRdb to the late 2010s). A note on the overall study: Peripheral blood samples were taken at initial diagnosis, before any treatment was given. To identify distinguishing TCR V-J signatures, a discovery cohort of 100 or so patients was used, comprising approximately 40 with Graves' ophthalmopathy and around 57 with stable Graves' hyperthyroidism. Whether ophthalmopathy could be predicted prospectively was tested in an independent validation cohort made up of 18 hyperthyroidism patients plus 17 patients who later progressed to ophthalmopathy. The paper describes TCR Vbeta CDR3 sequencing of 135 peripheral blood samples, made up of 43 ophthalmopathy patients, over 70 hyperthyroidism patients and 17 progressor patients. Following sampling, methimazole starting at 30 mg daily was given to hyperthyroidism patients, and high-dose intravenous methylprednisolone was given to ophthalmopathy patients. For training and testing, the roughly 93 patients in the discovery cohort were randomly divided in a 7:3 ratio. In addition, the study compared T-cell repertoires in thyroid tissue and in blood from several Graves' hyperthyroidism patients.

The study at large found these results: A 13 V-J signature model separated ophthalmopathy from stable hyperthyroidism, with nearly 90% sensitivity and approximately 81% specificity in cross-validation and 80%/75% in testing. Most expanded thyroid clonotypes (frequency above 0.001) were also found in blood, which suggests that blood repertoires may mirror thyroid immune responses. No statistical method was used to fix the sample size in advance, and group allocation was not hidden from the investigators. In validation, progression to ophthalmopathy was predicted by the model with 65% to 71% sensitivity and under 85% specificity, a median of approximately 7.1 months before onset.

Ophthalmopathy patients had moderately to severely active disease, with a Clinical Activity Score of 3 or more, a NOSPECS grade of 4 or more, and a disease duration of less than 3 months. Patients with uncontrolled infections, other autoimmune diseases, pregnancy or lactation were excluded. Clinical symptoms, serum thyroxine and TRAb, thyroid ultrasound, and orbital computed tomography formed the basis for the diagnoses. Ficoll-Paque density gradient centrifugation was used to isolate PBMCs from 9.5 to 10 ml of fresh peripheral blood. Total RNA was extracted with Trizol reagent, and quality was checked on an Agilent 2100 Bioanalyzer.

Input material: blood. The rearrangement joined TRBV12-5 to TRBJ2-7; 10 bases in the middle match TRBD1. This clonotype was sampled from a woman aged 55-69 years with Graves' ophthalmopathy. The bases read TGTGCTAGTGGTACCGACAGGGGGCGCGAGCAGTACTTC. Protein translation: CASGTDRGREQYF.